The clone carrying this T cell receptor beta chain was seen a handful of times. In germline, CDR1 is SGHNT, CDR2 YENEEA. With 5 bases removed from V and 4 bases from J, the gap between germline ends came to 15 bases. This CDR3 has 15 amino acids. Participants were aged roughly 18 to 100 years from around 24 US areas. Cohort assignment relied on participant-reported clinical history. The repertoire was sequenced with immunoSEQ multiplex PCR; TCRdb's copy has only in-frame clones and lacks some. The data contain hundreds of thousands of clones, about 81% of them singletons. These data come from a study of blood T cell repertoires in COVID-19. Study context: There were acute and convalescent COVID-19 samples, and they came from the United States, Italy and Spain. PBMCs, B-cell-depleted T cells, or T cells were the source of the cDNA or gDNA that made up the material.

This clonotype originated in a man younger than 40 with acute COVID-19. This chain connects TRBV11-3 to TRBJ1-3; D not resolved. The sequenced sample was PBMCs or T cells enriched from blood (not recorded which). The CDR3 DNA reads as TGTGCCAGCAGCCCACGCCCGGTACCGGGAAACACCATATATTTT. Translated, it gives CASSPRPVPGNTIYF. The full variable domain, completed using reference TRBV11-3 and TRBJ1-3, is EAGVVQSPRYKIIEKKQPVAFWCNPISGHNTLYWYLQNLGQGPELLIRYENEEAVDDSQLPKDRFSAERLKGVDSTLKIQPAELGDSAVYLCASSPRPVPGNTIYFGEGSWLTVV.